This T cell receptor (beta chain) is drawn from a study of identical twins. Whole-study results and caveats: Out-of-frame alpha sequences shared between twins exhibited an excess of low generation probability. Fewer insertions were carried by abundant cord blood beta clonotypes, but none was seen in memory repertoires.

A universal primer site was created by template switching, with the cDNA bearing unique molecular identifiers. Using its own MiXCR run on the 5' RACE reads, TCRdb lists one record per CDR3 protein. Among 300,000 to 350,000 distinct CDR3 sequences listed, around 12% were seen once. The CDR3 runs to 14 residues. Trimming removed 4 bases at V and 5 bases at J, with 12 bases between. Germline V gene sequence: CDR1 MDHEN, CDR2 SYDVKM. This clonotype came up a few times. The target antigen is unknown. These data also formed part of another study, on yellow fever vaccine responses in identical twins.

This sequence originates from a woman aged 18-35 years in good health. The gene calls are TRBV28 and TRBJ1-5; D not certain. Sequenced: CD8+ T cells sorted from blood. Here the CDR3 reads CASSYGKSDQPQHF. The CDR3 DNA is TGTGCCAGCAGTTACGGGAAAAGCGATCAGCCCCAGCATTTT.